In this sample, the clone carrying this TCR beta chain turned up a few times. Its specificity is unknown. The same CDR3 is also encoded by other DNA sequences in this sample. This sample stems from a study of shared clonotypes between healthy human individuals. The study's findings and limits: Naive subsets, compared against memory subsets, generally had larger estimated richness values.

The CDR3 contains 12 residues. Trimming took off 4 bases at V and 0 bases at J, with 2 bases between the two ends. Germline CDR1 and CDR2: MGHDK and SYGVNS. This table comes from immunoSEQ multiplex PCR, and its TCRdb copy is limited to in-frame clones, with some not included. The profile shows about 1 million clones, 60% to 80% of them singletons. The sequencing input was memory CD4+ T cells sorted from blood. Subset noted: CD45RA-negative fraction. The chain carries TRBV25-1 and TRBJ2-3, with D unresolved. This receptor was obtained from a man between 18 and 35 years old in good health. The CDR3 reads CASSGSTDTQYF. CDR3 DNA: TGTGCCAGCAGTGGCAGCACAGATACGCAGTATTTT.